The text below deals with one T cell receptor (beta chain). CDR1 and CDR2 (germline): LGHDT, YNNKEL (reference sequence). The CDR3 is 17 amino acids. After removal of 1 base from V and 4 bases from J, the junction contained 8 bases not matched to a gene. TCRdb re-called the 5' RACE reads through MiXCR, storing one row per CDR3 protein. This repertoire shows about 400,000 distinct CDR3 sequences, 20% to 25% found once; its top ten account for around 12%. This record belongs to a study of CD8 T cells in ankylosing spondylitis. This rearrangement joins TRBV3-1 to TRBJ2-1; 9 bases fit TRBD2. The sample taken for sequencing was blood, either unsorted or a sorted T cell fraction (not recorded which). The clonotype comes from a male donor with ankylosing spondylitis or in good health (not recorded which). CDR3 amino acids: CASSQVSSSGAYNEQFF. For the CDR3, the DNA is TGTGCCAGCAGCCAAGTGTCGTCTAGCGGGGCATACAATGAGCAGTTCTTC.